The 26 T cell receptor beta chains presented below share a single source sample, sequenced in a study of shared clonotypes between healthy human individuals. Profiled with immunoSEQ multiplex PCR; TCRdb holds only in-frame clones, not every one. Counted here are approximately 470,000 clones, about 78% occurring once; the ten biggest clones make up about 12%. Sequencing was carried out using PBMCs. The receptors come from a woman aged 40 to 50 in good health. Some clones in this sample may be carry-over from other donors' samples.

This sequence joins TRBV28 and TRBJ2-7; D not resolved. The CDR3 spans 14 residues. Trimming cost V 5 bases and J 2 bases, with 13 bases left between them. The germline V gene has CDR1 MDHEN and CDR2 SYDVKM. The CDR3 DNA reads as TGTGCCAGCAGTCTTGCGATAGAGGCCTACGAGCAGTACTTC. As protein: CASSLAIEAYEQYF.

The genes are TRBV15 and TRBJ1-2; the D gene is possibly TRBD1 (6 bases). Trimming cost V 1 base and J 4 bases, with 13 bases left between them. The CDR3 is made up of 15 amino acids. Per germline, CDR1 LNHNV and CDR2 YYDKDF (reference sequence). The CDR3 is CATSRGSGEGYGYTF. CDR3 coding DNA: TGTGCCACCAGCAGAGGTTCAGGGGAGGGCTATGGCTACACCTTC.

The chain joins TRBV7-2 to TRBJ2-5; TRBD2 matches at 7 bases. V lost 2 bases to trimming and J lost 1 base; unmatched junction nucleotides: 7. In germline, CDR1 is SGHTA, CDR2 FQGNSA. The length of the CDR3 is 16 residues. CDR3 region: CASSLNGGSAQETQYF. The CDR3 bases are TGTGCCAGCAGCTTAAACGGCGGGAGTGCCCAAGAGACCCAGTACTTC.

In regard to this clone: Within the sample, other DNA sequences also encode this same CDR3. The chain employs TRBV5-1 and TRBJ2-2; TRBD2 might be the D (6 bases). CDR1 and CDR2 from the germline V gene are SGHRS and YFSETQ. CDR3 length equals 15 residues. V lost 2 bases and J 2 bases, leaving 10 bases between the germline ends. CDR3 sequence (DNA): TGCGCCAGCAGCTTAGGCGGGGCTAACACCGGGGAGCTGTTTTTT. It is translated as CASSLGGANTGELFF.

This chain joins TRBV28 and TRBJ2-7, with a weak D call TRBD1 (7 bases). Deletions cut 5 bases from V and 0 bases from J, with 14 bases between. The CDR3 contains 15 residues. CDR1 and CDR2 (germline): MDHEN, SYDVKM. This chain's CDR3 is CASSAPRGVSYEQYF. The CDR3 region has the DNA TGTGCCAGCAGTGCTCCCAGGGGGGTCTCCTACGAGCAGTACTTC. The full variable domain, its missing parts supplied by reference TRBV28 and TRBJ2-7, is DVKVTQSSRYLVKRTGEKVFLECVQDMDHENMFWYRQDPGLGLRLIYFSYDVKMKEKGDIPEGYSVSREKKERFSLILESASTNQTSMYLCASSAPRGVSYEQYFGPGTRLTVT.

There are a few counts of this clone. In DNA form, the CDR3 reads TGTGCCTCGGGACAGGGGCCCTACGAGCAGTACTTC. Translation: CASGQGPYEQYF. This sequence joins TRBV30 and TRBJ2-7; 10 nucleotides align to TRBD1. Per the germline V gene, CDR1 is GTSNPN and CDR2 is SVGIG (reference sequence). This CDR3 is built from 12 residues. With V trimmed by 7 bases and J by 2 bases, 2 bases remained unmatched.

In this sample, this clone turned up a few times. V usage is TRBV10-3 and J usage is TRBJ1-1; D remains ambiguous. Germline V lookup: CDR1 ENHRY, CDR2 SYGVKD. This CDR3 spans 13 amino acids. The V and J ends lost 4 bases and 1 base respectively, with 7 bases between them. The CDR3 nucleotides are TGTGCCATCAGTGCCAGCGGGAACACTGAAGCTTTCTTT. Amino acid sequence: CAISASGNTEAFF.

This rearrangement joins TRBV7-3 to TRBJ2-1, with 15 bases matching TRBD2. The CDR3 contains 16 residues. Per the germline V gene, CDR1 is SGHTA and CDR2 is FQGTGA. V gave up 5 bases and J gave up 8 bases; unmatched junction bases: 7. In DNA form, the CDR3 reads TGTGCCAGCAGCGAGGGGGGACTAGCGGGAGGCTATGAGCAGTTCTTC. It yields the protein CASSEGGLAGGYEQFF.

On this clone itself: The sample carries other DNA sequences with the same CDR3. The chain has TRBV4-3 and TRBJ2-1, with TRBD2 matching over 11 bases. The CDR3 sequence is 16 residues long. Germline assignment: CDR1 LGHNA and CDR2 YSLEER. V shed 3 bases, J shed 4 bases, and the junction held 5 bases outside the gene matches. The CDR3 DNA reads TGCGCCAGCAGCCAGGACGGACTAGCGGGTTACAATGAGCAGTTCTTC. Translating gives CASSQDGLAGYNEQFF.

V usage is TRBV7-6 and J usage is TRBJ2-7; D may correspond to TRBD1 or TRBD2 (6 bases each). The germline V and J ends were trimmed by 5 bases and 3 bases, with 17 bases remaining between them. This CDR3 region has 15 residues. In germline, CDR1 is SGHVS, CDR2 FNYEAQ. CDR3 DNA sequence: TGTGCCAGCAGCGCCATACAGGGACTTGGCTACGAGCAGTACTTC. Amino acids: CASSAIQGLGYEQYF.

The CDR3 loop reads CASSSSRVDEKLFF. CDR3 coding DNA: TGTGCCAGCAGCTCGAGCCGGGTCGATGAAAAACTGTTTTTT. The chain combines TRBV11-2 with TRBJ1-4; no clear D. V lost 4 bases and J 6 bases, leaving 12 bases between the germline ends. CDR3 length: 14 residues. Germline V CDR1 and CDR2: SGHAT, FQNNGV.

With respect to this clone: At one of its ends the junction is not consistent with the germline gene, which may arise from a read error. CDR3: CASSVASQNAEAFF. Written as DNA, the CDR3 is TGTGCCAGCAGCGTAGCATCGCAGAACGCTGAAGCTTTCTTT. The rearrangement links TRBV9 to TRBJ1-1; D is ambiguous. The V gene's germline CDR1 is SGDLS and CDR2 YYNGEE. This CDR3 is built from 14 residues.

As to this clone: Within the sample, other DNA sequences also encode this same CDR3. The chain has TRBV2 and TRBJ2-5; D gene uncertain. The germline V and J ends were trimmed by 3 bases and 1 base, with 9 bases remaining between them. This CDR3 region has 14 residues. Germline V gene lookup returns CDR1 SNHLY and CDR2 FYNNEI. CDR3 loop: CASSELLAQETQYF. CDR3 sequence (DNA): TGTGCCAGCAGTGAGCTGTTAGCCCAAGAGACCCAGTACTTC.

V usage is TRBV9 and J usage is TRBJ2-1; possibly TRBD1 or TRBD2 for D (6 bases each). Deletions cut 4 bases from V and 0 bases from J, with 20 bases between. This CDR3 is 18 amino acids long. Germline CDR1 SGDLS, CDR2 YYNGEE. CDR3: CASSRGGISGGSYNEQFF. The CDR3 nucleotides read TGTGCCAGCAGCCGAGGGGGGATTTCGGGTGGCTCCTACAATGAGCAGTTCTTC.

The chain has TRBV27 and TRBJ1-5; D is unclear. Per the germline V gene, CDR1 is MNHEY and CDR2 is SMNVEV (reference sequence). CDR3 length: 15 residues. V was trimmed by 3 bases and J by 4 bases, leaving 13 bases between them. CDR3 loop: CASSLTYSGNQPQHF. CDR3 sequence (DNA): TGTGCCAGCAGTTTGACCTACAGCGGGAATCAGCCCCAGCATTTT.

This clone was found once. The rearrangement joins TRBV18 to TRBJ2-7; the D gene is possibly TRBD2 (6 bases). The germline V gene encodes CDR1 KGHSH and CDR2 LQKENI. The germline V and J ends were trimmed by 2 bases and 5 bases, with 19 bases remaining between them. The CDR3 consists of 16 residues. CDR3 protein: CASSPGAGTVGDEQYF. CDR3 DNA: TGTGCCAGCTCACCAGGTGCGGGAACGGTCGGGGACGAGCAGTACTTC.

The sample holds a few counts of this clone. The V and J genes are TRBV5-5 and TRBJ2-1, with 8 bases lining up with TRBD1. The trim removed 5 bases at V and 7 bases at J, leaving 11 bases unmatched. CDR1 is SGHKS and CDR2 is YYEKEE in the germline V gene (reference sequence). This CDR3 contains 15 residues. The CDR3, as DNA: TGTGCCAGCAGTGTAGGACAGGGTTCCTTTAATGAGCAGTTCTTC. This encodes CASSVGQGSFNEQFF. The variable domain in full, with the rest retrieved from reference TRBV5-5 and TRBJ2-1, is DAGVTQSPTHLIKTRGQQVTLRCSPISGHKSVSWYQQVLGQGPQFIFQYYEKEERGRGNFPDRFSARQFPNYSSELNVNALLLGDSALYLCASSVGQGSFNEQFFGPGTRLTVL.

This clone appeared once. The CDR3 DNA reads as TGTGCCAGCAGCCTAACAGGCCCCTTCTACGAGCAGTACTTC. It codes for CASSLTGPFYEQYF. This chain links TRBV11-2 with TRBJ2-7; D possibly corresponds to TRBD1 (5 bases). The CDR3 covers 14 residues. Germline V gives CDR1 SGHAT, CDR2 FQNNGV. Trimming removed 5 bases from V and 3 bases from J, with 14 bases in between.

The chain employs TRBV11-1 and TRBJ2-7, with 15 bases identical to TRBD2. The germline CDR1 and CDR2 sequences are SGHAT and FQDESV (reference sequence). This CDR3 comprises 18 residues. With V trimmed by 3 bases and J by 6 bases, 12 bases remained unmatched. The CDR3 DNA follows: TGTGCCAGCAGCTTCCCCGGGACTAGCGGGAGGTCCGCTGTCGAGCAGTACTTC. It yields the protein CASSFPGTSGRSAVEQYF.

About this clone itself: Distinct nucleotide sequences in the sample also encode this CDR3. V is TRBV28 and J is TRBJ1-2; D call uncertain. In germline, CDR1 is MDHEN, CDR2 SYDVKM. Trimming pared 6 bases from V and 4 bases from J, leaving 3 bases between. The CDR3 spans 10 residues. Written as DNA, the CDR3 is TGTGCCAGCAGCCGCTATGGCTACACCTTC. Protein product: CASSRYGYTF.

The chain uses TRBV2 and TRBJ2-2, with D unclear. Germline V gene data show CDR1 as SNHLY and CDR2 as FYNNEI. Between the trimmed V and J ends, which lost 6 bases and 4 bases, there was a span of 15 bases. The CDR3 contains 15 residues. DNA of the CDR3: TGTGCCAGCAGGAGAGACACCCTAGGCACCGGGGAGCTGTTTTTT. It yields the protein CASRRDTLGTGELFF.

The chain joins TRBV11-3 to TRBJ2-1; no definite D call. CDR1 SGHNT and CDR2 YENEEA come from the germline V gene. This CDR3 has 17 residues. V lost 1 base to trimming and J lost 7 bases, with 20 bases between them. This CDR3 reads CASSLAPGFGVENEQFF. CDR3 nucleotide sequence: TGTGCCAGCAGCTTAGCCCCCGGGTTTGGGGTCGAGAATGAGCAGTTCTTC.

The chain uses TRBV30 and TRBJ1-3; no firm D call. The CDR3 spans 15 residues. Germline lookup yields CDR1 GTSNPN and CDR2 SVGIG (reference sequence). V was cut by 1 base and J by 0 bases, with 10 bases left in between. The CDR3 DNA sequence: TGTGCCTGGAGTGCAGGCATGAGCTCTGGAAACACCATATATTTT. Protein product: CAWSAGMSSGNTIYF. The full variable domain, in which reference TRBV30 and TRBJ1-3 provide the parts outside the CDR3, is SQTIHQWPATLVQPVGSPLSLECTVEGTSNPNLYWYRQAAGRGLQLLFYSVGIGQISSEVPQNLSASRPQDRQFILSSKKLLLSDSGFYLCAWSAGMSSGNTIYFGEGSWLTVV.

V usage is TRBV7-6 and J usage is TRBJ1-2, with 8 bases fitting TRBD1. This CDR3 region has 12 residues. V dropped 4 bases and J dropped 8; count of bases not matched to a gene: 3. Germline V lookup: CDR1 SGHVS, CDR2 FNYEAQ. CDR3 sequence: CASSSTGEGYTF. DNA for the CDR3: TGTGCCAGCAGCTCGACAGGGGAAGGCTACACCTTC.

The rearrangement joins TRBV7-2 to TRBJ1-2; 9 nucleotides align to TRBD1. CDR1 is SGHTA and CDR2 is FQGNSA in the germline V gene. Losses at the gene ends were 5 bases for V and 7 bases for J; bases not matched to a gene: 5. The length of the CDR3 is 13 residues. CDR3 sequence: CASSPGQGIGYTF. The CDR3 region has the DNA TGTGCCAGCAGCCCAGGACAGGGGATTGGCTACACCTTC.

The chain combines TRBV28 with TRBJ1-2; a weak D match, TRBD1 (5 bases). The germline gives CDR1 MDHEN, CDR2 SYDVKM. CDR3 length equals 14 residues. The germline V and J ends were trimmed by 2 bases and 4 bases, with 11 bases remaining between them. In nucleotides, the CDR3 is TGTGCCAGCAGTTTACTCCCAGGGATCTATGGCTACACCTTC. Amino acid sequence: CASSLLPGIYGYTF.